Listed here are 20 T cell receptor beta chains from one sample, sequenced in a study of molecular identifiers for immune sequencing clone quantification. TCRdb fed the PCR reads into MiXCR, producing one record per CDR3 protein. The data show about half a million distinct CDR3 sequences, approximately 25% seen once. The specimen sequenced was naive CD8+ T cells from blood, with Jurkat cell RNA spiked in. The subset here: FACS-sorted CD8+CD4-CCR7+CD45RA+ naive T cells. These receptors originate from a human donor in good health. Some libraries in this study had Jurkat cell RNA spiked in.

Comment on this clonotype: Germline is not matched at one junction end, which may reflect a read error. This chain links TRBV4-3 with TRBJ2-7; 9 bases align to TRBD2. Germline values: CDR1 LGHNA, CDR2 YSLEER. The CDR3 contains 16 residues. The CDR3: CASGQDSGRRSGEQYF. Here the CDR3 DNA reads TGCGCCAGCGGCCAAGACAGCGGGAGGCGTTCGGGAGAGCAGTACTTC.

Points on this clonotype: The junction and the germline gene differ at one end; a read error may be behind it. The chain joins TRBV11-2 to TRBJ2-5; tentative D call: TRBD1 (6 bases). CDR3 length equals 14 residues. Germline values: CDR1 SGHAT, CDR2 FQNNGV. In nucleotides, the CDR3 is TGTGCCAGCAGCTTGGGGGCGTACCAAGCGACCCAGTACTTC. It codes for CASSLGAYQATQYF.

J is TRBJ1-5 and V is TRBV28; D not resolved. This CDR3 is 15 amino acids long. The germline V and J ends were trimmed by 3 bases and 7 bases, with 16 bases remaining between them. CDR1 is MDHEN, CDR2 SYDVKM, per germline. DNA of the CDR3: TGTGCCAGCAGTTTTGGGGTGGCAGCAGTGCAGCCCCAGCATTTT. This gives the protein CASSFGVAAVQPQHF.

About this clonotype: This sequence may be a read error, since a much larger clone differs from it by one base. The chain combines TRBV2 with TRBJ1-2, with TRBD1 matching over 8 bases. CDR3 size: 15 residues. Germline V gives CDR1 SNHLY, CDR2 FYNNEI. The DNA of the CDR3 is TGTGCCAGCAGCCCCGGACAGGGAAGGGACTATGGCTACGCCTTC. Protein product: CASSPGQGRDYGYAF.

This chain joins TRBV7-6 and TRBJ2-7; 10 bases fit TRBD2. Germline CDR1 reads SGHVS; CDR2 reads FNYEAQ. CDR3 length equals 17 residues. Trimming took 1 base from V and 5 from J; bases not matched to a gene: 11. This CDR3 reads CASSLEAGGLGGDEQYF. In nucleotides, the CDR3 is TGTGCCAGCAGCTTAGAAGCGGGAGGGCTGGGAGGTGACGAGCAGTACTTC.

Concerning this clonotype itself: Sequence at one end of the junction differs from germline and may be a read error. The chain links TRBV15 to TRBJ2-5; 10 positions agree with TRBD1. The germline V gene encodes CDR1 LNHNV and CDR2 YYDKDF (reference sequence). CDR3 length equals 14 residues. CDR3 nucleotide sequence: TGTGCCACCGGTGACAGGGGGCTTCAAGATACCCAGTACTTC. It yields the protein CATGDRGLQDTQYF.

On this clonotype itself: Its ends do not fully match the called genes, so a read error is possible. V and J are TRBV7-7 and TRBJ2-7; 7 nucleotides match TRBD1. CDR3 length: 14 residues. Germline V gives CDR1 SSHAT, CDR2 FNYEAQ (reference sequence). The CDR3 here is CASSLAPGGMEQYF. CDR3 in DNA: TGTGCTAGCAGCTTAGCCCCAGGGGGTATGGAGCAGTACTTC.

This clonotype was seen more than once but under ten times. The rearrangement joins TRBV20-1 to TRBJ2-3; D may match TRBD1 or TRBD2 (5 bases each). Trimming pared 6 bases from V and 5 bases from J, leaving 24 bases between. The germline V gene encodes CDR1 DFQATT and CDR2 SNEGSKA (reference sequence). The CDR3 covers 16 residues. As DNA, the CDR3 is TGCAGTGCAGACGCTATTTACGGGACCAACATAGATACGCAGTATTTT. Translating it yields CSADAIYGTNIDTQYF.

This clonotype showed up many times. V usage is TRBV12-3 or TRBV12-4 and J usage is TRBJ2-7; 9 bases line up with TRBD1. J lost 3 bases, V lost 7 bases, and 7 bases had no gene match. The CDR3 is 14 residues long. In DNA, the CDR3 is TGTGCCAGCACCCCCGGGACAGGGCACTACGAGCAGTACTTC. This sequence encodes CASTPGTGHYEQYF.

V gene TRBV6-2 or TRBV6-3 combines with J gene TRBJ1-5, with TRBD1 matching over 8 bases. CDR1 is MNHEY, CDR2 SVGEGT, per germline. The CDR3 covers 17 residues. The junction had 14 bases not matched to a gene; V was cut back by 6 bases and J by 4 bases. The CDR3 region has the DNA TGTGCCAGCAGCGACAGGGGAGTGCTAGAGTATAATCAGCCCCAGCATTTT. Translated, it gives CASSDRGVLEYNQPQHF.

This clonotype was counted many times. The chain joins TRBV10-3 to TRBJ2-7; the D is unclear. CDR3 length equals 11 residues. Germline V lookup: CDR1 ENHRY, CDR2 SYGVKD. V gave up 3 bases and J gave up 3 bases, with 3 bases separating them. Here the CDR3 DNA reads TGTGCCATCAGTGACATCTACGAGCAGTACTTC. It codes for CAISDIYEQYF.

On this clonotype: Just one base apart from a much larger clone, this may be a read error. The conserved phenylalanine or tryptophan is not found at the CDR3 terminus, so this likely reflects a read error. J is TRBJ2-7 and V is TRBV29-1; D ambiguous. CDR1 is SQVTM and CDR2 is ANQGSEA in the germline V gene. V shed 5 bases and J shed 1 base, with 12 bases lying between them. This CDR3 contains 13 residues. The CDR3 loop is CSVYSSASYEQYS. The CDR3 region has the DNA TGCAGCGTTTATTCCAGCGCGTCCTACGAGCAGTACTCC.

The table lists this clonotype with many counts. The V gene is TRBV7-9, the J gene TRBJ2-5; D is uncertain. V was cut by 7 bases and J by 1 base, with 10 bases left in between. CDR1 and CDR2 from the germline V gene are SEHNR and FQNEAQ (reference sequence). The CDR3 length is 13 residues. CDR3 nucleotides: TGTGCCAGCAACTTCATGGCCCAAGAGACCCAGTACTTC. It codes for CASNFMAQETQYF.

This clonotype was recorded at least ten times. V is TRBV20-1 and J is TRBJ2-3; 8 bases match TRBD2. The germline gives CDR1 DFQATT, CDR2 SNEGSKA (reference sequence). The length of the CDR3 is 15 residues. The trim removed 6 bases at V and 5 bases at J, leaving 13 bases unmatched. The chain's CDR3 is CSASTSGAALDTQYF. CDR3 sequence (DNA): TGCAGTGCATCCACTAGCGGAGCTGCTCTAGATACGCAGTATTTT.

The genes are TRBV7-9 and TRBJ2-5; 10 bases fit TRBD2. The CDR3 sequence is 16 residues long. V shed 3 bases and J 5 bases; nucleotides not matched to a gene: 9. Germline CDR1 reads SEHNR; CDR2 reads FQNEAQ (reference sequence). The CDR3 reads CASSFLSGGALETQYF. The CDR3 DNA reads as TGTGCCAGCAGCTTCTTGAGCGGGGGGGCCTTGGAGACCCAGTACTTC.

There are a few counts of this clonotype. The rearrangement links TRBV30 to TRBJ1-5; D remains ambiguous. Germline V gene sequence: CDR1 GTSNPN, CDR2 SVGIG (reference sequence). CDR3 size: 13 residues. Trimming took off 4 bases at V and 1 base at J, with 8 bases between the two ends. The CDR3 loop reads CAWTVGSNQPQHF. CDR3 nucleotide sequence: TGTGCCTGGACAGTCGGGAGCAATCAGCCCCAGCATTTT.

The chain combines TRBV11-2 with TRBJ2-1, with 8 bases matching TRBD2. The germline V gene encodes CDR1 SGHAT and CDR2 FQNNGV. The CDR3 consists of 16 residues. The junction had 10 bases not matched to a gene; V was cut back by 5 bases and J by 4 bases. As DNA, the CDR3 is TGTGCCAGCAGCCCGCCTAGTGGCGGGGGGTACAATGAGCAGTTCTTC. This codes for CASSPPSGGGYNEQFF. The variable domain in full, completed from reference TRBV11-2 and TRBJ2-1, reads EAGVAQSPRYKIIEKRQSVAFWCNPISGHATLYWYQQILGQGPKLLIQFQNNGVVDDSQLPKDRFSAERLKGVDSTLKIQPAKLEDSAVYLCASSPPSGGGYNEQFFGPGTRLTVL.

In regard to this clonotype: Just one base apart from a much larger clone, this may be a read error. This chain uses TRBV4-3 with TRBJ2-7; 7 bases line up with TRBD2. CDR3 length equals 15 residues. Germline values: CDR1 LGHNA, CDR2 YSLEER. The CDR3 protein is CASSQGGQRGYEHYF. DNA of the CDR3: TGCGCCAGCAGCCAAGGTGGCCAGCGGGGTTACGAGCATTACTTC.

Concerning this clonotype: A much larger clone is a single base away; this may be a read error. The CDR3 ends on some other residue instead of the conserved phenylalanine or tryptophan, so this is likely a read error. V usage is TRBV7-9 and J usage is TRBJ2-3; D is perhaps TRBD2 (5 bases). V gave up 5 bases and J gave up 4 bases, with 10 bases separating them. CDR1 is SEHNR and CDR2 is FQNEAQ in the germline V gene (reference sequence). The CDR3 spans 13 residues. CDR3 DNA: TGTGCCAGCAGCCTTGGACTCTCAGATACGCAGTATCTT. Translation: CASSLGLSDTQYL.

This clonotype has only a few counts. The chain recombines TRBV11-2 with TRBJ2-7; D might be TRBD2 (5 bases). The CDR3 extends over 13 amino acids. Trimming took off 5 bases at V and 3 bases at J, with 11 bases between the two ends. Germline loops: CDR1 SGHAT, CDR2 FQNNGV. In DNA, the CDR3 is TGTGCCAGCAGCCCGGGGATTGGCTACGAGCAGTACTTC. The encoded protein is CASSPGIGYEQYF.